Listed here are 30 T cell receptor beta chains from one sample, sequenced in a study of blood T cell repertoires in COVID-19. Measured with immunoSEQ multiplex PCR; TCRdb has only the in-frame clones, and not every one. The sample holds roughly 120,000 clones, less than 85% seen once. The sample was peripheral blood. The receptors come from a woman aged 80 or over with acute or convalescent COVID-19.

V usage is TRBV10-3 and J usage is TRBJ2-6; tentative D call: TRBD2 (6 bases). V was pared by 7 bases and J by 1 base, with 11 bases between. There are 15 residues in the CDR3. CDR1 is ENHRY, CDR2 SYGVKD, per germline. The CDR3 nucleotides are TGTGCCATCAATCGGGGGACGTCTGGGGCCAACGTCCTGACTTTC. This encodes CAINRGTSGANVLTF.

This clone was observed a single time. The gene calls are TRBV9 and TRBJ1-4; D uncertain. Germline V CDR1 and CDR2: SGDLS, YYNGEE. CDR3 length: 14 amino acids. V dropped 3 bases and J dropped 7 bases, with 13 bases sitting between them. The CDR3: CASSGNPWSEKLFF. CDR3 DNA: TGTGCCAGCAGCGGGAATCCTTGGAGTGAAAAACTGTTTTTT.

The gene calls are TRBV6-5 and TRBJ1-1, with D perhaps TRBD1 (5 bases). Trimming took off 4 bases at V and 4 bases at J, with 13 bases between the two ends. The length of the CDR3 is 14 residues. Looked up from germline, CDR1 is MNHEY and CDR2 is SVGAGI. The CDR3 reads CASSFLGGGTEAFF. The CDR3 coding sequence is TGTGCCAGCAGTTTTTTGGGGGGGGGCACTGAAGCTTTCTTT.

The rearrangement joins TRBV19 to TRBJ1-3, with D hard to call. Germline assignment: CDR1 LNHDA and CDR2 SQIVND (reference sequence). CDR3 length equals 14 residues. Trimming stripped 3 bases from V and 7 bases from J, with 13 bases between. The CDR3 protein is CASSIGESLNTIYF. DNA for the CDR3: TGTGCCAGTAGTATCGGAGAGTCCTTGAACACCATATATTTT.

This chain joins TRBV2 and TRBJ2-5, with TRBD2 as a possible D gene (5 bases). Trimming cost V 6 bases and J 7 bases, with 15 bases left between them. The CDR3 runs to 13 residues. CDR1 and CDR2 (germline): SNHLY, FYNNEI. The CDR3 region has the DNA TGTGCCAGCAGAGCCTCTATAGAGGGGACCCAGTACTTC. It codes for CASRASIEGTQYF.

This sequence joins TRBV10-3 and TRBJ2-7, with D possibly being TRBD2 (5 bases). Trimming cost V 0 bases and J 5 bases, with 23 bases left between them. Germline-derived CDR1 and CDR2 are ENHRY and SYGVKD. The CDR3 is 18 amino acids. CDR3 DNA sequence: TGTGCCATCAGTGAGTCGGGTGGCGCTTCCCCAGGACTCGACGAGCAGTACTTC. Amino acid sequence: CAISESGGASPGLDEQYF.

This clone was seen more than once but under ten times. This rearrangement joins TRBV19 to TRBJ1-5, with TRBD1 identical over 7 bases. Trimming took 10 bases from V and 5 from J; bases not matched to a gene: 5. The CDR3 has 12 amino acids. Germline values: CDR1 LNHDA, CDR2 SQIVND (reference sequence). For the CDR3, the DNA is TGTGCCACTCGACAGGGTGATCAGCCCCAGCATTTT. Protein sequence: CATRQGDQPQHF.

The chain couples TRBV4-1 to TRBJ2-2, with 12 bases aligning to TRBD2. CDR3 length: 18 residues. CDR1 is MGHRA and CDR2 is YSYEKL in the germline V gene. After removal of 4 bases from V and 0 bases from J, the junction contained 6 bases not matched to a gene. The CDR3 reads CASSRGLAGTSNTGELFF. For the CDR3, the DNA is TGCGCCAGCAGCCGAGGACTAGCGGGGACCTCGAACACCGGGGAGCTGTTTTTT.

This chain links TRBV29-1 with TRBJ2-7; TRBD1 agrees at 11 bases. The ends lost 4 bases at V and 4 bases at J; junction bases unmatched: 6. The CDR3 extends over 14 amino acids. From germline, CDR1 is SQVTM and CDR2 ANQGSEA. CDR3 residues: CSVAWDRGFYEQYF. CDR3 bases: TGCAGCGTTGCGTGGGACAGGGGGTTTTACGAGCAGTACTTC.

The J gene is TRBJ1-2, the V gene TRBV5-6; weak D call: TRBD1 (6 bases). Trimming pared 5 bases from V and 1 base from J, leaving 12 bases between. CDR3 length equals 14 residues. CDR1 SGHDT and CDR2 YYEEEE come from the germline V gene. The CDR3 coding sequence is TGTGCCAGCAGTAGGCAGGGGATTAACTATGGCTACACCTTC. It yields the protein CASSRQGINYGYTF.

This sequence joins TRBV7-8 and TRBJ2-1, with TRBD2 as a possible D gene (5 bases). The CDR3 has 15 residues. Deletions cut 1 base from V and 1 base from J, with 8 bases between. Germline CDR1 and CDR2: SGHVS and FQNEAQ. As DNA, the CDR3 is TGTGCCAGCAGCTTAGACGGGATATCCTACAATGAGCAGTTCTTC. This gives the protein CASSLDGISYNEQFF.

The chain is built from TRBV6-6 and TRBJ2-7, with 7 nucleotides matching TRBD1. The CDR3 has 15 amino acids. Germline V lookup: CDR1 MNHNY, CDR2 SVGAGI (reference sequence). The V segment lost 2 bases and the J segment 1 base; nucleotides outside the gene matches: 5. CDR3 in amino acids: CASSYPNRGSYEQYF. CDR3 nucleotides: TGTGCCAGCAGTTACCCCAACAGGGGTTCCTACGAGCAGTACTTC.

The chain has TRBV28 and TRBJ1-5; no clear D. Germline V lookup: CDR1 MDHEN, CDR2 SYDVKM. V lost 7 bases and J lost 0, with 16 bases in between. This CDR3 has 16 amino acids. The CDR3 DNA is TGTGCCAGCATTTCCCTAGGAGATTATAGCAATCAGCCCCAGCATTTT. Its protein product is CASISLGDYSNQPQHF.

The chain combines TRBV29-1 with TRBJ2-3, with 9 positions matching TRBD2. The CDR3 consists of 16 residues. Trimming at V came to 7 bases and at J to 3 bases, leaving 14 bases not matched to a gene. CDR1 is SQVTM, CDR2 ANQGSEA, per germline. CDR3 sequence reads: CSAGDLAGSVTDTQYF. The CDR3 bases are TGCAGCGCCGGGGATCTAGCGGGAAGTGTAACAGATACGCAGTATTTT.

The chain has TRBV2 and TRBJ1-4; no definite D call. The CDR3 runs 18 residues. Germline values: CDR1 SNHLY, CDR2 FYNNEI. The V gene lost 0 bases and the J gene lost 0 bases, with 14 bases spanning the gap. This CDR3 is CASSEATRGRATNEKLFF. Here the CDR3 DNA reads TGTGCCAGCAGTGAAGCTACTCGGGGTAGGGCAACTAATGAAAAACTGTTTTTT.

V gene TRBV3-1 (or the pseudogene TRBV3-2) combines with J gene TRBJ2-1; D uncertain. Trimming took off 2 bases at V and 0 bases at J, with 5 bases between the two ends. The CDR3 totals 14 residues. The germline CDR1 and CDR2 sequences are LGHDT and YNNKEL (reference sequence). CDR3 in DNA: TGTGCCAGCAGCCAAACCAGCTCCTACAATGAGCAGTTCTTC. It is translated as CASSQTSSYNEQFF.

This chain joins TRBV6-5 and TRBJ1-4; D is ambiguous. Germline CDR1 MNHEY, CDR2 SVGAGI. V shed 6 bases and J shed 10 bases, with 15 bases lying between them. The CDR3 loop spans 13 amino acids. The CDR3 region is CASSQIGIGKLFF. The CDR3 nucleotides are TGTGCCAGCAGCCAAATCGGGATCGGAAAACTGTTTTTT.

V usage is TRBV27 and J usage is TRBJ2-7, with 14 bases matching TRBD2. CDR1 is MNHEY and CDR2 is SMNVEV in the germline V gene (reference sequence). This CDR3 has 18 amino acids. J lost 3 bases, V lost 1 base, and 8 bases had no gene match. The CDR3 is CASSLYPGLAGGYYEQYF. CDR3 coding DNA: TGTGCCAGCAGTTTATACCCCGGACTAGCGGGAGGTTACTACGAGCAGTACTTC.

The DNA of the CDR3 is TGTGCCAGCAGCTTAAGGGCTAGCGGGACATCAGAGACCCAGTACTTC. Its translation: CASSLRASGTSETQYF. The J gene is TRBJ2-5, the V gene TRBV7-2; 9 bases agree with TRBD2. The trim removed 2 bases at V and 4 bases at J, leaving 8 bases unmatched. In germline, CDR1 is SGHTA, CDR2 FQGNSA. CDR3 length: 16 residues.

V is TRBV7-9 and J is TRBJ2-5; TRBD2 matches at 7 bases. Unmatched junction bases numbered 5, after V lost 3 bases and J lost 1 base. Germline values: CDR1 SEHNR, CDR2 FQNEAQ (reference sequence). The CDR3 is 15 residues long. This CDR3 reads CASSFLREGQETQYF. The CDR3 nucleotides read TGTGCCAGCAGCTTTTTGAGGGAGGGCCAAGAGACCCAGTACTTC.

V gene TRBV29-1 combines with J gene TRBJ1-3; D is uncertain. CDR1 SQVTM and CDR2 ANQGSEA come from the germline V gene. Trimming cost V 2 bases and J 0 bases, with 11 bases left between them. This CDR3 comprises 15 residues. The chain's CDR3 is CSVEWEGSSGNTIYF. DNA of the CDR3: TGCAGCGTTGAATGGGAGGGAAGCTCTGGAAACACCATATATTTT.

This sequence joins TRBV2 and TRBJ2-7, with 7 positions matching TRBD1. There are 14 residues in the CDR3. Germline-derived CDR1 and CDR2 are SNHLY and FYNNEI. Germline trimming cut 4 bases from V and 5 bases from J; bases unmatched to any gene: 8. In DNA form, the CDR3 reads TGTGCCAGCAGTGTCGACAGGGTACGGAACGAGCAGTACTTC. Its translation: CASSVDRVRNEQYF.

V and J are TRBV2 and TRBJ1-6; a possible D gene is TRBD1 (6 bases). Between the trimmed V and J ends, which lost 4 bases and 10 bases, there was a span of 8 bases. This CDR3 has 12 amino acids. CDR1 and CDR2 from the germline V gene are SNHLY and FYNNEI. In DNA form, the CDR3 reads TGTGCCAGCAGTGCGGACAGCTCACCCCTCCACTTT. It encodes CASSADSSPLHF. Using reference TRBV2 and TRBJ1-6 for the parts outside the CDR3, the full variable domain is EPEVTQTPSHQVTQMGQEVILRCVPISNHLYFYWYRQILGQKVEFLVSFYNNEISEKSEIFDDQFSVERPDGSNFTLKIRSTKLEDSAMYFCASSADSSPLHFGNGTRLTVT.

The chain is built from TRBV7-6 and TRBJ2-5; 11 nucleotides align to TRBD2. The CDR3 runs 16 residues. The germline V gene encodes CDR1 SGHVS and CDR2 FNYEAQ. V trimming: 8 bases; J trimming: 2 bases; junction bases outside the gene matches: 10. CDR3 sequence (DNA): TGTGCCAGCCGCGAACTAGCGGGAGCCCTTCAAGAGACCCAGTACTTC. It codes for CASRELAGALQETQYF. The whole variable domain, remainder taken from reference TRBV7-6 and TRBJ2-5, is GAGVSQSPRYKVTKRGQDVALRCDPISGHVSLYWYRQALGQGPEFLTYFNYEAQQDKSGLPNDRFSAERPEGSISTLTIQRTEQRDSAMYRCASRELAGALQETQYFGPGTRLLVL.

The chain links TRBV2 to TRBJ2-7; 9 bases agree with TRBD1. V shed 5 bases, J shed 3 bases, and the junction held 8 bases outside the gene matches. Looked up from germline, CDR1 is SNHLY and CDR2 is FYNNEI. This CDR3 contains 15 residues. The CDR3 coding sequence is TGTGCCAGCAGTAACAATCCGGGACAGGGCTACGAGCAGTACTTC. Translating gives CASSNNPGQGYEQYF.

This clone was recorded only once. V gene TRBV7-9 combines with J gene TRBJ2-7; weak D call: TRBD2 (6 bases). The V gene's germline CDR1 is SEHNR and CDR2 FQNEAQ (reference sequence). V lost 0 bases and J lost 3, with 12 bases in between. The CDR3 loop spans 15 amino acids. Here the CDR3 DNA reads TGTGCCAGCAGCTTAGCGCATCAGGAGGGCTACGAGCAGTACTTC. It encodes CASSLAHQEGYEQYF.

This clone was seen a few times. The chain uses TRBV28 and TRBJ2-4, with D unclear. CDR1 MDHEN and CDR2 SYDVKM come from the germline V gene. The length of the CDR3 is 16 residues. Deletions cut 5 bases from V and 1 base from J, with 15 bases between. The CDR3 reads CASSQPRRWAKNIQYF. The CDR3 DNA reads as TGTGCCAGCAGTCAACCCAGGCGTTGGGCCAAAAACATTCAGTACTTC. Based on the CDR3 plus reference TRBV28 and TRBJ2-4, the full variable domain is DVKVTQSSRYLVKRTGEKVFLECVQDMDHENMFWYRQDPGLGLRLIYFSYDVKMKEKGDIPEGYSVSREKKERFSLILESASTNQTSMYLCASSQPRRWAKNIQYFGAGTRLSVL.

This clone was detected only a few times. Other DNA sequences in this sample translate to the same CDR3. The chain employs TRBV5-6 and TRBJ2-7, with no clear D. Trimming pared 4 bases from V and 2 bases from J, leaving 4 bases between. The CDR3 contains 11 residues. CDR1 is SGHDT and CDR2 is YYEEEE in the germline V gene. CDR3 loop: CASSRAYEQYF. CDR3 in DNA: TGTGCCAGCAGCCGGGCCTACGAGCAGTACTTC.

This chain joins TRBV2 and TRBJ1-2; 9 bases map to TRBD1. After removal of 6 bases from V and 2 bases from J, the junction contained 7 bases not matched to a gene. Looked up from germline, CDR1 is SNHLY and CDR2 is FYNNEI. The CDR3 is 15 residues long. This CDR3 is CASSAIGQGNYGYTF. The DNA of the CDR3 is TGTGCCAGCAGCGCTATCGGACAGGGGAACTATGGCTACACCTTC.

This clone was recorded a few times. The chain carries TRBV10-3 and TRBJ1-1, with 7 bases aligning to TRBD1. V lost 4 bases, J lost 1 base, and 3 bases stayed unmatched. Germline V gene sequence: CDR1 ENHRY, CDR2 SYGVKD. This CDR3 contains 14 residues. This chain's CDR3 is CAISGTGTNTEAFF. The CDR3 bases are TGTGCCATCAGTGGGACAGGTACGAACACTGAAGCTTTCTTT.